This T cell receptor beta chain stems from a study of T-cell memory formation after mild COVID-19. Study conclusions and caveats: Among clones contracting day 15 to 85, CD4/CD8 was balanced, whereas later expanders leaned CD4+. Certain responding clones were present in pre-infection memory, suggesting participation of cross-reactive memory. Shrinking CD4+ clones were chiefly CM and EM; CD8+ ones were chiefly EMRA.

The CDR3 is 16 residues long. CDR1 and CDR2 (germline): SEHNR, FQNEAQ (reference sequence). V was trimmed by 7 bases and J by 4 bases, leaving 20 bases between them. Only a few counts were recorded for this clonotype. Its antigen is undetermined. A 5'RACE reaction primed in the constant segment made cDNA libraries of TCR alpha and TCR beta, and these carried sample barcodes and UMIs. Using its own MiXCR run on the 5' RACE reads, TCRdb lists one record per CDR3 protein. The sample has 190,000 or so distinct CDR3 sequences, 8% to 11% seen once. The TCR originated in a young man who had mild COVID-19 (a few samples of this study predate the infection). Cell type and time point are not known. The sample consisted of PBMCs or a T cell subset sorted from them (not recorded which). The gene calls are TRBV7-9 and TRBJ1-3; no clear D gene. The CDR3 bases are TGTGCCAGCATCCCATACGTCGGCGCCGAGGGAAACACCATATATTTT. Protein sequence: CASIPYVGAEGNTIYF.